This T cell receptor beta chain derives from a study of blood T cells in healthy people across ages. Through a sample-barcoded 5' primer and a J-beta primer mix, a second PCR was run for roughly 6 to 11 cycles. MiXCR, applied by TCRdb to the 5' RACE reads, yields one record per CDR3 protein. The data contain more than 600,000 distinct CDR3 sequences, around 25% of them singletons. Looked up from germline, CDR1 is SEHNR and CDR2 is FQNEAQ (reference sequence). This CDR3 is built from 16 residues. This clonotype was picked up a small number of times. A junction boundary mismatches the germline segment, possibly from a read error. Healthy Russian Caucasian donors spanned ages 6 to 90 years. These data also formed part of another study, on T cells of mothers and their children.

Sequences were obtained from blood. The receptor comes from a boy between 10 and 17 years old in good health. The chain uses TRBV7-9 and TRBJ2-6; no clear D gene. The DNA of the CDR3 is TGCGCCAGCAGCTCTAGGTCGAACTCTGGGGCCAACGTCCTGACTTTC. Translation: CASSSRSNSGANVLTF.